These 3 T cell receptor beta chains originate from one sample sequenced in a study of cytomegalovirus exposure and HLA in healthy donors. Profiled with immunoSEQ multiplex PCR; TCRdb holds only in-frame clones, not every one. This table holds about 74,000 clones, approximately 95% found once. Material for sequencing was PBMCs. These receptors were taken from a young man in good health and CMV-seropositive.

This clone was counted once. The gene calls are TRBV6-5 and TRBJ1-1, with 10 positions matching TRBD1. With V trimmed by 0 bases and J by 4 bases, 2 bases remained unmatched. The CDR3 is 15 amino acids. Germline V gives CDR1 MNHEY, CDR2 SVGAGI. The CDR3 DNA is TGTGCCAGCAGTTACTCGACAGGGGGCCGCACTGAAGCTTTCTTT. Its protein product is CASSYSTGGRTEAFF.

CDR3 amino acids: CASSRNAPSGGHNNEQFF. CDR3 bases: TGCGCCAGCAGTCGAAACGCTCCTAGCGGGGGGCACAACAATGAGCAGTTCTTC. V usage is TRBV23-1 and J usage is TRBJ2-1; TRBD2 agrees at 11 bases. TRBV23-1 belongs to the ORF category, with a function that is uncertain. V was pared by 4 bases and J by 5 bases, with 13 bases of the junction left unmatched. CDR3 size: 18 residues.

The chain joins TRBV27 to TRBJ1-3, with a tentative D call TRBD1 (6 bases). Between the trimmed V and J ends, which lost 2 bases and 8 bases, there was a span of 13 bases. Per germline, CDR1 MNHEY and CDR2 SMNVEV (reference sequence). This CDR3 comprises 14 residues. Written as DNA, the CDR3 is TGTGCCAGCAGTTTAGGCAGGGGACATCACACCATATATTTT. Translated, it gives CASSLGRGHHTIYF.